Shown below are 5 T cell receptor beta chains from a single sample sequenced in a study of T cell responses to AZD1222 COVID-19 vaccine. Measured with immunoSEQ multiplex PCR; TCRdb has only the in-frame clones, and not every one. The table includes approximately 100,000 clones, about 87% detected once. The sequencing used peripheral blood, collected on day 0 of AZD1222 vaccination. Receptors originate from an adult in good health.

At least ten counts were recorded for this clone. As DNA, the CDR3 is TGTGCCAGCAGGCCCTTCGGGACGAACCCTACGGCGGGTGAAAAACTGTTTTTT. It yields the protein CASRPFGTNPTAGEKLFF. The chain links TRBV27 to TRBJ1-4; D may be TRBD1 (5 bases). V lost 6 bases, J lost 7 bases, and 27 bases lay in between. Germline CDR1 and CDR2: MNHEY and SMNVEV (reference sequence). The length of the CDR3 is 18 residues.

This clone appeared a few times. The chain recombines TRBV9 with TRBJ1-2; 8 bases map to TRBD1. CDR1 is SGDLS and CDR2 is YYNGEE in the germline V gene. The junction had 8 bases not matched to a gene; V was cut back by 0 bases and J by 4 bases. The CDR3 has 16 amino acids. CDR3 sequence reads: CASSVGGTGAIYGYTF. DNA for the CDR3: TGTGCCAGCAGCGTAGGCGGGACAGGAGCTATCTATGGCTACACCTTC.

This chain links TRBV24-1 with TRBJ2-1; TRBD2 aligns across 14 bases. The CDR3 totals 15 residues. The junction had 7 bases not matched to a gene; V was cut back by 6 bases and J by 10 bases. Germline-derived CDR1 and CDR2 are KGHDR and SFDVKD. The CDR3 nucleotides are TGTGCCACCAGTCCGGGACTAGCGGGAGTGGAGGAGCAGTTCTTC. Amino acids: CATSPGLAGVEEQFF.

The chain recombines TRBV29-1 with TRBJ2-1; 7 nucleotides align to TRBD1. The CDR3 sequence is 14 residues long. The germline CDR1 and CDR2 sequences are SQVTM and ANQGSEA. V lost 7 bases, J lost 6 bases, and 12 bases stayed unmatched. As DNA, the CDR3 is TGCAGCGACACTGAGGGGGCTCCGGGCAATGAGCAGTTCTTC. It specifies CSDTEGAPGNEQFF.

This clone was detected once. This sequence joins TRBV28 and TRBJ1-2; 9 bases fit TRBD1. With 5 bases clipped from V and 5 bases from J, the junction kept 3 bases outside the gene matches. The germline gives CDR1 MDHEN, CDR2 SYDVKM. The length of the CDR3 is 13 residues. DNA of the CDR3: TGTGCCAGCAGTAGGGACAGGGTATATGGCTACACCTTC. Translating it yields CASSRDRVYGYTF.